The rows below give T cell receptor beta chains drawn from one sample of a study of T cells expressing NK-cell markers. TCRdb reanalyzed the 5' RACE reads and collapses them to one entry per CDR3 protein, without DNA. This table holds some 410,000 distinct CDR3 sequences. Sequencing was performed on blood T cells: a sorted CD56 or NKG2C T cell subset, CD4+ or CD8+ T cells, or bulk PBMC T cells (not recorded which). All receptors come from a woman between 18 and 75 years old in good health. Both conserved end residues are part of each CDR3. The order of the fields is J gene, V gene, CDR3 protein.

J: TRBJ2-7; V: TRBV29-1; CDR3: CSVEVDYNDYEQYF
J: TRBJ2-7; V: TRBV6-5; CDR3: CASSYSGGRAEQYF
J: TRBJ1-6; V: TRBV13; CDR3: CASSLGLQGQGRSPLHF
J: TRBJ2-3; V: TRBV5-6; CDR3: CASSFSAVGTDTQYF
J: TRBJ2-3; V: TRBV12-3/TRBV12-4; CDR3: CASSFQGFGTDTQYF
J: TRBJ2-1; V: TRBV9; CDR3: CASSVGRTDNEQFF
J: TRBJ2-1; V: TRBV6-1; CDR3: CASSKFPGQWRYEQFF
J: TRBJ2-6; V: TRBV12-3/TRBV12-4; CDR3: CASSLMGVPSGANVLTF
J: TRBJ2-1; V: TRBV20-1; CDR3: CSARQLGLAGYNEQFF
J: TRBJ2-5; V: TRBV7-2; CDR3: CASSSRQGRDQETQYF
J: TRBJ2-1; V: TRBV5-1; CDR3: CASSLDGGPLNEQFF
J: TRBJ1-2; V: TRBV20-1; CDR3: CSAGDGRSGYTF
J: TRBJ2-7; V: TRBV7-3; CDR3: CASSLTAGSSYEQYF
J: TRBJ2-3; V: TRBV11-2; CDR3: CASSLDPGEPEIPWGTDTQYF
J: TRBJ2-1; V: TRBV27; CDR3: CASRSSGGPYNEQFF
J: TRBJ2-2; V: TRBV6-4; CDR3: CASATSGEAGELFF
J: TRBJ2-6; V: TRBV7-3; CDR3: CASSLQTGANVLTF
J: TRBJ1-5; V: TRBV12-3/TRBV12-4; CDR3: CASSYHSNQPQHF
J: TRBJ1-1; V: TRBV4-2; CDR3: CASSQDPSSRGSTEAFF
J: TRBJ1-2; V: TRBV28; CDR3: CASSQVTGAGYTF
J: TRBJ1-2; V: TRBV7-2; CDR3: CASSLARVDGYTF
J: TRBJ2-5; V: TRBV6-1; CDR3: CASSPVPDGTQYF
J: TRBJ2-1; V: TRBV5-1; CDR3: CASNSLLAGPNEQFF
J: TRBJ1-2; V: TRBV29-1; CDR3: CSVRADRGSYGYTF
J: TRBJ1-2; V: TRBV10-3; CDR3: CAISEPRFAEDGYTF
J: TRBJ2-7; V: TRBV30; CDR3: CAQVAGAYEQYF
J: TRBJ2-1; V: TRBV21-1; CDR3: CASSAKTGSVVYNEQFF